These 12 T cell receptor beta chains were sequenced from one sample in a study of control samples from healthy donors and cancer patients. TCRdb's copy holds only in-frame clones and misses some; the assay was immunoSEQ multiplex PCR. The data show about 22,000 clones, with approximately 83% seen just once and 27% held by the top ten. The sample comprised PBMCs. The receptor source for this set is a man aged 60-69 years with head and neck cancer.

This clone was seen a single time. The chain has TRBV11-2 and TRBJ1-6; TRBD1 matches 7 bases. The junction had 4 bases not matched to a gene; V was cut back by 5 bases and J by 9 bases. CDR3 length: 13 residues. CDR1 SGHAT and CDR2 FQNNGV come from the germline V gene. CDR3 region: CASSLGTVSPLHF. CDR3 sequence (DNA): TGTGCCAGCAGCCTCGGGACAGTTTCACCCCTCCACTTT.

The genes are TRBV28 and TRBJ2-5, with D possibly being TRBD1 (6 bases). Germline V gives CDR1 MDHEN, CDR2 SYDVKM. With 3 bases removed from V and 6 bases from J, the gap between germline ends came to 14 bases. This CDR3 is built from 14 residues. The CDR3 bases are TGTGCCAGCAGTTTCGGGCAGGGGCAGAAGACCCAGTACTTC. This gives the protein CASSFGQGQKTQYF.

CDR3 bases: TGTGCCAGCAGTGTCGGACCGTCCTATGGCTACACCTTC. Protein: CASSVGPSYGYTF. This chain links TRBV6-4 with TRBJ1-2; D is undetermined. This CDR3 has 13 residues. Germline CDR1 MRHNA, CDR2 SNTAGT. V shed 4 bases and J shed 4 bases, with 10 bases lying between them.

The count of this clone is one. The CDR3, as DNA: TGTGCCAGCAGTGCCCGGGGTGGGACGAACACTGAAGCTTTCTTT. Amino acid sequence: CASSARGGTNTEAFF. This chain connects TRBV6-6 to TRBJ1-1; a weak D match, TRBD1 (5 bases). V was cut by 5 bases and J by 1 base, with 14 bases left in between. In germline, CDR1 is MNHNY, CDR2 SVGAGI (reference sequence). There are 15 residues in the CDR3.

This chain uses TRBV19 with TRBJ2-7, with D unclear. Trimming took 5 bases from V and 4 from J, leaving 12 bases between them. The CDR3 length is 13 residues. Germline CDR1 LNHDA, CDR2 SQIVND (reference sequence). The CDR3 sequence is CASSLNEAYEQYF. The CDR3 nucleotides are TGTGCCAGTAGTCTAAATGAAGCTTACGAGCAGTACTTC.

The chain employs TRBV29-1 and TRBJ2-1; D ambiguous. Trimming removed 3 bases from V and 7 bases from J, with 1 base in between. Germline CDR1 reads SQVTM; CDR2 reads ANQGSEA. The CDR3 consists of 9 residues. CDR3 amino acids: CSVENEQFF. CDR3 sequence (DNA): TGCAGCGTTGAGAATGAGCAGTTCTTC.

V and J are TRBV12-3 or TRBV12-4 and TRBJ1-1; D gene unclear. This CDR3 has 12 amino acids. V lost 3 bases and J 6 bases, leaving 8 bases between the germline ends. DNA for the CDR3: TGTGCCAGCAGTTTTAATGGGGCTGAAGCTTTCTTT. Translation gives CASSFNGAEAFF.

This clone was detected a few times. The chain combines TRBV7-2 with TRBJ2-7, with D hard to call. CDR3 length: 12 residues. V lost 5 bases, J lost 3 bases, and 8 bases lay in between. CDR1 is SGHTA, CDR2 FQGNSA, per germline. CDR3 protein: CASSPDHYEQYF. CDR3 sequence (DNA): TGTGCCAGCAGCCCAGACCACTACGAGCAGTACTTC. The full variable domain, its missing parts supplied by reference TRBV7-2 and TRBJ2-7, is GAGVSQSPSNKVTEKGKDVELRCDPISGHTALYWYRQSLGQGLEFLIYFQGNSAPDKSGLPSDRFSAERTGGSVSTLTIQRTQQEDSAVYLCASSPDHYEQYFGPGTRLTVT.

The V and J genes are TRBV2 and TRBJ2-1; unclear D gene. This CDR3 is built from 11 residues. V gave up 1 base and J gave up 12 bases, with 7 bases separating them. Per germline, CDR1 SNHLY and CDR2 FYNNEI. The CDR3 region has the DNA TGTGCCAGCAGTGAAGTGGTGTTGCAGTTCTTC. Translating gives CASSEVVLQFF.

The CDR3 nucleotides read TGTGCCAGCAGCTCCCGAACCGATAGATCACCCCTCCACTTT. This gives the protein CASSSRTDRSPLHF. V usage is TRBV5-4 and J usage is TRBJ1-6; unclear D gene. The CDR3 covers 14 residues. Trimming removed 3 bases from V and 10 bases from J, with 14 bases in between. Germline V gives CDR1 SGHNT, CDR2 YYREEE (reference sequence).

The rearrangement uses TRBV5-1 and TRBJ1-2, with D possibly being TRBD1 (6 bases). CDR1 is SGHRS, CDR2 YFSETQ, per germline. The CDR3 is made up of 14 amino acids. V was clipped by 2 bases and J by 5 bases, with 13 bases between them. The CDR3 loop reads CASSLQGGLYGYTF. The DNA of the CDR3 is TGCGCCAGCAGCTTACAAGGGGGACTGTATGGCTACACCTTC.

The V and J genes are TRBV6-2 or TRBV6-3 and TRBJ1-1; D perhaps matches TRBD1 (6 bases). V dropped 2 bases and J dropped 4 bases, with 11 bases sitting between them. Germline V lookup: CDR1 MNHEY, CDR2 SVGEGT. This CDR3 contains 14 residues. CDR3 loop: CASSYLGASTEAFF. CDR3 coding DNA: TGTGCCAGCAGTTACCTGGGGGCGAGCACTGAAGCTTTCTTT.